This T cell receptor beta chain was sequenced for a study of identical twins. Study findings and constraints: The more abundant beta clonotypes in cord blood had fewer insertions, and memory repertoires did not show this. Cross-sectional statistical analysis, not tracking of the same donors, underpinned the conclusions.

The junction had 6 bases not matched to a gene; V was cut back by 5 bases and J by 4 bases. The CDR3 is 16 residues long. CDR1 is SEHNR and CDR2 is FQNEAQ in the germline V gene (reference sequence). TCRdb ran MiXCR on the 5' RACE reads and lists one entry per CDR3 protein. The repertoire holds 600,000 to 700,000 distinct CDR3 sequences, with 21% as singletons. This clonotype was observed a handful of times. Its antigen is unidentified. This same sample was also part of a study on T cells expressing NK-cell markers. That report notes: Sorted CD3+CD56-NKG2C+, CD3+CD56+NKG2C+ and CD3+CD56+NKG2C- T cells supplied the TCR beta repertoires. NKG2C+ dominant clonotypes from 5 to 7 donors made up about 1.0-7.5% of CD8+ T cells.

V is TRBV7-9 and J is TRBJ2-3; TRBD2 aligns across 13 bases. This TCR came from a woman younger than 35 in good health. The sample was PBMCs. The CDR3 loop reads CASSRLLAGGPDTQYF. CDR3 bases: TGTGCCAGCAGCCGACTACTAGCGGGAGGGCCAGATACGCAGTATTTT. Together with reference TRBV7-9 and TRBJ2-3, the CDR3 gives the full variable domain: DTGVSQNPRHKITKRGQNVTFRCDPISEHNRLYWYRQTLGQGPEFLTYFQNEAQLEKSRLLSDRFSAERPKGSFSTLEIQRTEQGDSAMYLCASSRLLAGGPDTQYFGPGTRLTVL.